These 14 T cell receptor beta chains share one sample of origin, sequenced in a study of blood T cells in healthy people across ages. Then a second PCR, running roughly 7 to 11 cycles, was carried out with a sample-barcoded 5' primer and a J-beta primer mix. Each CDR3 protein gets one entry after TCRdb re-called the 5' RACE reads with MiXCR. The sample includes roughly 730,000 distinct CDR3 sequences, more than 55% seen only once; the top ten take approximately 24%. Specimen: blood. Source of these receptors: a man aged 35 to 55 in good health.

The rearrangement joins TRBV2 to TRBJ2-5; 12 bases match TRBD2. J lost 2 bases, V lost 6 bases, and 7 bases had no gene match. The CDR3 is 16 residues long. Germline lookup yields CDR1 SNHLY and CDR2 FYNNEI. The CDR3 spells CASSGRTSGVQETQYF. CDR3 bases: TGTGCCAGCAGCGGTCGGACTAGCGGGGTTCAAGAGACCCAGTACTTC.

J is TRBJ2-5 and V is TRBV28; D unresolved. V was clipped by 10 bases and J by 0 bases, with 12 bases between them. This CDR3 comprises 13 residues. Germline loops: CDR1 MDHEN, CDR2 SYDVKM. CDR3 region: CATTVQNQETQYF. The CDR3 region has the DNA TGTGCCACCACCGTTCAGAACCAAGAGACCCAGTACTTC.

V gene TRBV5-1 combines with J gene TRBJ2-1; 15 bases agree with TRBD2. This CDR3 spans 17 amino acids. The ends lost 4 bases at V and 7 bases at J; junction bases unmatched: 9. Looked up from germline, CDR1 is SGHRS and CDR2 is YFSETQ. CDR3 sequence (DNA): TGCGCCAGCAGCGGACTAGCGGGGGGGTCTACGAGGAATGAGCAGTTCTTC. It codes for CASSGLAGGSTRNEQFF.

This chain links TRBV7-9 with TRBJ2-5; TRBD2 agrees at 8 bases. This CDR3 spans 19 amino acids. In germline, CDR1 is SEHNR, CDR2 FQNEAQ (reference sequence). J gave up 2 bases and V 5 bases, and 19 bases lay outside the gene matches. The CDR3 nucleotides are TGTGCCAGCAGCCCGATACCAGGGCGGGGGGCAATCCCTCAAGAGACCCAGTACTTC. It encodes CASSPIPGRGAIPQETQYF.

The rearrangement joins TRBV10-3 to TRBJ1-1; 9 bases agree with TRBD1. V was clipped by 6 bases and J by 5 bases; unmatched bases: 4. The CDR3 extends over 13 amino acids. Germline lookup yields CDR1 ENHRY and CDR2 SYGVKD. In DNA, the CDR3 is TGTGCCATCAGCGGACAGGGGCGAACTGAAGCTTTCTTT. This codes for CAISGQGRTEAFF.

The V gene is TRBV3-1, the J gene TRBJ2-7; 7 nucleotides align to TRBD1. V shed 4 bases, J shed 6 bases, and the junction held 9 bases outside the gene matches. The germline gives CDR1 LGHDT, CDR2 YNNKEL (reference sequence). The length of the CDR3 is 14 residues. CDR3: CASSLTGESGEQYF. Here the CDR3 DNA reads TGTGCCAGCAGCCTTACAGGGGAAAGCGGCGAGCAGTACTTC.

This clonotype was seen only once. The chain employs TRBV7-8 and TRBJ1-5; D is undetermined. V gave up 5 bases and J gave up 3 bases, with 14 bases separating them. CDR3 length: 15 residues. Germline-derived CDR1 and CDR2 are SGHVS and FQNEAQ. The CDR3 reads CASSPIGGINQPQHF. CDR3 sequence (DNA): TGTGCCAGCAGCCCCATTGGAGGAATCAATCAGCCCCAGCATTTT.

CDR3 amino acids: CASSEVAGAGYEQYF. DNA of the CDR3: TGTGCCAGCAGTGAAGTTGCGGGGGCTGGCTACGAGCAGTACTTC. The rearrangement joins TRBV6-1 to TRBJ2-7; a weak D match, TRBD2 (7 bases). This CDR3 comprises 15 residues. CDR1 MNHNS and CDR2 SASEGT come from the germline V gene. Trimming left V 1 base short and J 3 bases short, with 13 bases between.

The chain links TRBV4-3 to TRBJ2-3; 8 nucleotides agree with TRBD1. Germline V gene data show CDR1 as LGHNA and CDR2 as YSLEER. J was trimmed by 3 bases and V by 0 bases; bases with no gene match: 8. The CDR3 runs to 17 residues. The CDR3 is CASSQDVAGGGTDTQYF. CDR3 in DNA: TGCGCCAGCAGCCAAGATGTGGCAGGGGGCGGAACAGATACGCAGTATTTT.

In this sample, this clonotype turned up a few times. The chain couples TRBV20-1 to TRBJ2-1; D is perhaps TRBD2 (5 bases). The CDR3 consists of 13 residues. V was cut by 2 bases and J by 3 bases, with 8 bases left in between. The germline gives CDR1 DFQATT, CDR2 SNEGSKA (reference sequence). This CDR3 is CSARLANYNEQFF. The CDR3 DNA is TGCAGTGCTAGACTAGCAAACTACAATGAGCAGTTCTTC.

The chain couples TRBV6-1 to TRBJ2-4, with 9 bases that match TRBD1. The J call is doubtful: the DNA matches TRBJ2-7 better. This CDR3 has 14 amino acids. CDR1 MNHNS and CDR2 SASEGT come from the germline V gene. CDR3 bases: TGTGCCAGCAGTGCGGGACAGGGAGGACACGAGCAGTACTTC. This sequence encodes CASSAGQGGHEQYF.

The chain carries TRBV4-3 and TRBJ2-7; no clear D. Germline CDR1 LGHNA, CDR2 YSLEER. Trimming shortened V by 3 bases and J by 2 bases, and 17 bases separated the two germline ends. There are 16 residues in the CDR3. CDR3 bases: TGCGCCAGCAGCCAGGAACTGGGAACGTTGGCCTACGAGCAGTACTTC. Translation gives CASSQELGTLAYEQYF.

This clonotype is a singleton in its sample. The genes are TRBV7-9 and TRBJ2-3; 11 nucleotides align to TRBD2. The V segment lost 10 bases and the J segment 3 bases; nucleotides outside the gene matches: 9. Germline V gene data show CDR1 as SEHNR and CDR2 as FQNEAQ (reference sequence). This CDR3 contains 15 residues. CDR3 bases: TGTGCCACGACAGGGACTAGCGGAGGGACAGATACGCAGTATTTT. Protein product: CATTGTSGGTDTQYF.

The sample holds a few counts of this clonotype. This chain links TRBV6-5 with TRBJ2-1; D may be TRBD1 or TRBD2 (6 bases each). The CDR3 runs 19 residues. Trimming removed 10 bases at V and 2 bases at J, with 30 bases between. Germline V gives CDR1 MNHEY, CDR2 SVGAGI. The CDR3 sequence: CATNLEGGHTILAYNEQFF. CDR3 bases: TGTGCCACCAATCTCGAGGGGGGCCACACTATTCTGGCCTACAATGAGCAGTTCTTC.